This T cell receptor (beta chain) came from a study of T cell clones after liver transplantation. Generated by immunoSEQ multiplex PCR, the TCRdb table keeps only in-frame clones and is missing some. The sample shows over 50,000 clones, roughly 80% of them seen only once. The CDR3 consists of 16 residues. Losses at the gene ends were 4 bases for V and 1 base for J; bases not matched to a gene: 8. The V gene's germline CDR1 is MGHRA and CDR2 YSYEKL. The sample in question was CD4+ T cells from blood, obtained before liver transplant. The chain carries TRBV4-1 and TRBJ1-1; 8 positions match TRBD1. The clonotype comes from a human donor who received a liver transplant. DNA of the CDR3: TGCGCCAGCAGCCCCGGACAGGGTGATCAGAACACTGAAGCTTTCTTT. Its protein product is CASSPGQGDQNTEAFF.